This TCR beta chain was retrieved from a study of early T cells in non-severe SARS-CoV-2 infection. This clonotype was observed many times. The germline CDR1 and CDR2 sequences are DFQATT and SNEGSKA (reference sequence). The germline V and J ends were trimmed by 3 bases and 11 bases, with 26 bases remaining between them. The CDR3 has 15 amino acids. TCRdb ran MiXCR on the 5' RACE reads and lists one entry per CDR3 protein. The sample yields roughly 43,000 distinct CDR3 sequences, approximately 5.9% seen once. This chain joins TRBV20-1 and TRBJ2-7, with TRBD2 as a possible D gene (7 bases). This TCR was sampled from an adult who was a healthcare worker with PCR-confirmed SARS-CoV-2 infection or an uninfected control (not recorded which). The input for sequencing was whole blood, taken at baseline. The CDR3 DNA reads TGCAGTGCTAGGACGCACACAGGGTTCGGGGGGCGGGAGTACTTC. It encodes CSARTHTGFGGREYF.